The clone carrying this T cell receptor (beta chain) has a single count. In the original processing: The authors estimated nucleated cell counts from reference gene primer amplification. The repertoire was sequenced with immunoSEQ multiplex PCR; TCRdb's copy has only in-frame clones and lacks some. V, J and clone size were drawn from that table, and D and trimming were deduced from the DNA. The table records about 280,000 clones, approximately 78% of them present only once. The entry originates in a study of blood T cell repertoires in COVID-19. Study-level background: T cells, B-cell-depleted T cells, or PBMCs supplied cDNA or gDNA.

Recruits, aged roughly 18 to 89 years, lived in 20 to 30 US areas. Allocation to cohorts depended on clinical history reported by the participants. Sequenced material: PBMCs or T cells enriched from blood (not recorded which). This receptor was taken from a man aged 35 to 55 who had been exposed to COVID-19.

CDR3 protein: CSVVRNTEAFF. The CDR3 DNA follows: TGCAGCGTTGTGAGGAATACTGAAGCTTTCTTT. The J gene is TRBJ1-1, the V gene TRBV29-1; D call uncertain. V lost 4 bases to trimming and J lost 5 bases, with 8 bases between them. The CDR3 has 11 amino acids. The V gene's germline CDR1 is SQVTM and CDR2 ANQGSEA.